These 23 T cell receptor beta chains originate from one sample sequenced in a study of Tregs in tolerant kidney transplant recipients. The protocol was immunoSEQ multiplex PCR, while the TCRdb copy is restricted to in-frame clones and leaves out a portion. Of under 80,000 clones detected, roughly 85% appear once; the ten largest clones hold 2.1%. Sequencing was performed on Tregs from blood, taken before the transplant. These receptors came from a human donor who received a combined kidney and bone marrow transplant.

The V call is TRBV7-6, the J call TRBJ2-1, with 8 bases fitting TRBD2. The length of the CDR3 is 19 residues. Germline CDR1 is SGHVS and CDR2 is FNYEAQ. V trimming: 3 bases; J trimming: 1 base; junction bases outside the gene matches: 14. CDR3 coding DNA: TGTGCCAGCAGCTTTAATCTAGCGGGCCTTGGGACGTCCTACAATGAGCAGTTCTTC. Residues: CASSFNLAGLGTSYNEQFF.

This clone was seen more than once but under ten times. This chain uses TRBV7-9 with TRBJ1-3; D is perhaps TRBD1 (6 bases). Trimming stripped 5 bases from V and 4 bases from J, with 12 bases between. CDR1 and CDR2 (germline): SEHNR, FQNEAQ (reference sequence). The CDR3 consists of 14 residues. The CDR3 here is CASSPTDRGNTIYF. The CDR3 bases are TGTGCCAGCAGCCCTACAGACAGGGGAAACACCATATATTTT. Complete variable domain (other parts from reference TRBV7-9 and TRBJ1-3): DTGVSQNPRHKITKRGQNVTFRCDPISEHNRLYWYRQTLGQGPEFLTYFQNEAQLEKSRLLSDRFSAERPKGSFSTLEIQRTEQGDSAMYLCASSPTDRGNTIYFGEGSWLTVV.

This clone was counted a single time. The V and J genes are TRBV28 and TRBJ1-1; D is possibly TRBD1 (5 bases). V lost 6 bases and J lost 0, with 8 bases in between. The V gene's germline CDR1 is MDHEN and CDR2 SYDVKM. CDR3 size: 13 residues. The CDR3 DNA reads TGTGCCAGCAGGAGGGGTTTGAACACTGAAGCTTTCTTT. Protein sequence: CASRRGLNTEAFF.

The chain uses TRBV29-1 and TRBJ1-2; 8 bases are a match to TRBD1. Germline V gene lookup returns CDR1 SQVTM and CDR2 ANQGSEA. The junction had 16 bases not matched to a gene; V was cut back by 6 bases and J by 4 bases. The CDR3 has 16 amino acids. CDR3 region: CSVLTGEARGLYGYTF. CDR3 nucleotides: TGCAGCGTCCTAACTGGTGAGGCCAGGGGGCTCTATGGCTACACCTTC.

The rearrangement uses TRBV5-6 and TRBJ1-6; a possible D gene is TRBD1 (6 bases). The CDR3 has 14 amino acids. The germline CDR1 and CDR2 sequences are SGHDT and YYEEEE. V was pared by 2 bases and J by 6 bases, with 9 bases between. The CDR3 region is CASSFGQFNSPLHF. The CDR3 nucleotides read TGTGCCAGCAGCTTCGGACAGTTTAATTCACCCCTCCACTTT.

The chain employs TRBV7-9 and TRBJ2-2; D ambiguous. Trimming cost V 3 bases and J 1 base, with 9 bases left between them. The CDR3 is made up of 15 amino acids. CDR1 and CDR2 from the germline V gene are SEHNR and FQNEAQ (reference sequence). The CDR3 is CASSLGPRNTGELFF. The CDR3 DNA sequence: TGTGCCAGCAGCTTGGGTCCACGGAACACCGGGGAGCTGTTTTTT.

This clone was counted a few times. The chain joins TRBV4-3 to TRBJ1-1; D unclear. CDR3 length: 11 residues. The germline gives CDR1 LGHNA, CDR2 YSLEER. Trimming stripped 6 bases from V and 6 bases from J, with 8 bases between. In DNA form, the CDR3 reads TGCGCCAGCAGTACATTCCCTGAAGCTTTCTTT. Amino acid sequence: CASSTFPEAFF.

V and J are TRBV6-5 and TRBJ1-1, with 9 positions matching TRBD1. From germline, CDR1 is MNHEY and CDR2 SVGAGI. V shed 6 bases and J 1 base; nucleotides not matched to a gene: 6. The CDR3 is 15 residues long. In DNA form, the CDR3 reads TGTGCCAGCAGGAAACAGGGGGCCTCGAACACTGAAGCTTTCTTT. This codes for CASRKQGASNTEAFF.

The chain couples TRBV9 to TRBJ1-1; the D is unclear. This CDR3 has 13 amino acids. V lost 0 bases to trimming and J lost 1 base, with 4 bases between them. CDR1 SGDLS and CDR2 YYNGEE come from the germline V gene. The CDR3 loop is CASSVDQNTEAFF. The CDR3 nucleotides are TGTGCCAGCAGCGTAGATCAGAACACTGAAGCTTTCTTT.

This clone was recorded a few times. This chain uses TRBV2 with TRBJ1-1; a possible D gene is TRBD1 (6 bases). This CDR3 is 15 amino acids long. The V gene lost 3 bases and the J gene lost 1 base, with 12 bases spanning the gap. Germline V CDR1 and CDR2: SNHLY, FYNNEI. Written as DNA, the CDR3 is TGTGCCAGCAGTGAGCTTAGGGGGGCGAACACTGAAGCTTTCTTT. Amino acid sequence: CASSELRGANTEAFF.

The chain combines TRBV10-3 with TRBJ2-7; no clear D gene. The CDR3 sequence is 14 residues long. Per the germline V gene, CDR1 is ENHRY and CDR2 is SYGVKD. The ends were cut back, 4 bases at V and 2 bases at J, with 12 bases in the middle. CDR3 bases: TGTGCCATCAGTGTCCCTACTAAGGCCTACGAGCAGTACTTC. As protein: CAISVPTKAYEQYF.

J is TRBJ1-2 and V is TRBV18; TRBD1 matches at 8 bases. CDR3 length: 14 amino acids. V was pared by 3 bases and J by 10 bases, with 10 bases of the junction left unmatched. The germline V gene has CDR1 KGHSH and CDR2 LQKENI. CDR3 region: CASSPAGQAKTYTF. In DNA, the CDR3 is TGTGCCAGCTCACCCGCGGGACAGGCTAAGACCTACACCTTC.

This clone came up a few times. The rearrangement joins TRBV10-3 to TRBJ1-1; maybe TRBD1 (6 bases). Germline V gives CDR1 ENHRY, CDR2 SYGVKD. This CDR3 has 16 amino acids. Trimming left V 11 bases short and J 1 base short, with 23 bases between. The chain's CDR3 is CASTSGHFPSNTEAFF. The CDR3 DNA sequence: TGTGCCTCCACATCGGGACATTTCCCTTCGAACACTGAAGCTTTCTTT.

The chain links TRBV18 to TRBJ2-7; a weak D match, TRBD1 (6 bases). The CDR3 is 14 amino acids. The germline V gene has CDR1 KGHSH and CDR2 LQKENI. V was clipped by 5 bases and J by 2 bases, with 13 bases between them. The CDR3 is CASSAGQKTYEQYF. CDR3 sequence (DNA): TGTGCCAGCTCAGCCGGACAGAAAACCTACGAGCAGTACTTC.

The chain combines TRBV19 with TRBJ2-3; 8 nucleotides match TRBD1. The CDR3 contains 14 residues. From germline, CDR1 is LNHDA and CDR2 SQIVND (reference sequence). The V and J ends lost 8 bases and 4 bases, in that order; junction bases with no gene match: 8. Here the CDR3 reads CASSRTGKADTQYF. CDR3 nucleotide sequence: TGTGCCAGTTCAAGGACAGGGAAGGCAGATACGCAGTATTTT. Combining the CDR3 with reference TRBV19 and TRBJ2-3 gives the whole variable domain DGGITQSPKYLFRKEGQNVTLSCEQNLNHDAMYWYRQDPGQGLRLIYYSQIVNDFQKGDIAEGYSVSREKKESFPLTVTSAQKNPTAFYLCASSRTGKADTQYFGPGTRLTVL.

This chain's CDR3 is CASSLAWGTGELFF. Here the CDR3 DNA reads TGCGCCAGCAGCTTGGCCTGGGGGACCGGGGAGCTGTTTTTT. This chain connects TRBV5-1 to TRBJ2-2, with D tentatively TRBD1 or TRBD2 (5 bases each). This CDR3 is 14 amino acids long. Trimming cost V 0 bases and J 5 bases, with 8 bases left between them. Germline-derived CDR1 and CDR2 are SGHRS and YFSETQ.

CDR3 sequence (DNA): TGTGCCAGCAGCGTACCGGGGCCCCGAAACAATGAGCAGTTCTTC. Translation: CASSVPGPRNNEQFF. The V call is TRBV11-2, the J call TRBJ2-1; D possibly uses TRBD1 or TRBD2 (5 bases each). The CDR3 has 15 residues. V was cut by 5 bases and J by 5 bases, with 16 bases left in between. The V gene's germline CDR1 is SGHAT and CDR2 FQNNGV.

V and J are TRBV4-1 and TRBJ1-4; a possible D gene is TRBD1 (5 bases). CDR3 length: 13 residues. Trimming took 7 bases from V and 4 from J, leaving 10 bases between them. Germline lookup yields CDR1 MGHRA and CDR2 YSYEKL. The CDR3 loop is CASNQGNNEKLFF. CDR3 DNA sequence: TGCGCCAGCAATCAGGGTAATAATGAAAAACTGTTTTTT.

This chain uses TRBV2 with TRBJ1-4, with TRBD1 matching over 10 bases. J lost 6 bases, V lost 7 bases, and 5 bases had no gene match. Germline CDR1 is SNHLY and CDR2 is FYNNEI. CDR3 length: 14 amino acids. The CDR3 sequence: CASTQTGGYEKLFF. CDR3 DNA sequence: TGTGCCAGCACCCAGACAGGGGGCTATGAAAAACTGTTTTTT.

The V call is TRBV18, the J call TRBJ1-1; a possible D gene is TRBD1 (6 bases). The CDR3 has 16 residues. Germline V gene lookup returns CDR1 KGHSH and CDR2 LQKENI. Deletions cut 1 base from V and 4 bases from J, with 16 bases between. The CDR3 region is CASSPLRGQWGTEAFF. The CDR3 nucleotides are TGTGCCAGCTCACCACTCCGGGGGCAGTGGGGCACTGAAGCTTTCTTT.

This rearrangement joins TRBV29-1 to TRBJ2-7; a weak D match, TRBD2 (6 bases). The V and J ends lost 3 bases and 3 bases respectively, with 9 bases between them. CDR1 SQVTM and CDR2 ANQGSEA come from the germline V gene. The CDR3 runs 12 residues. The CDR3 region has the DNA TGCAGCGTTGATATTAGCGGCTACGAGCAGTACTTC. This translates into CSVDISGYEQYF.

The gene calls are TRBV30 and TRBJ2-2, with 9 bases lining up with TRBD1. V gave up 6 bases and J gave up 7 bases; unmatched junction bases: 6. Germline V gene sequence: CDR1 GTSNPN, CDR2 SVGIG (reference sequence). This CDR3 has 13 residues. The CDR3 sequence: CACGQGLGGELFF. The CDR3 DNA follows: TGTGCCTGCGGACAGGGGTTGGGCGGGGAGCTGTTTTTT.

With respect to this clone: The same CDR3 arises from other DNA sequences in this sample as well. The chain couples TRBV28 to TRBJ1-3; tentatively, D is TRBD1 (6 bases). Germline V CDR1 and CDR2: MDHEN, SYDVKM. The V gene lost 6 bases and the J gene lost 1 base, with 25 bases spanning the gap. This CDR3 is 19 amino acids long. The DNA for the CDR3 is TGTGCCAGCAGACTCCCTGGTGGGTCCAGGGGAGTTTCTGGAAACACCATATATTTT. Its translation: CASRLPGGSRGVSGNTIYF.